The clone carrying this T cell receptor beta chain was counted a few times. What it recognizes is unknown. Measured with immunoSEQ multiplex PCR; TCRdb has only the in-frame clones, and not every one. The repertoire holds 85,000 to 100,000 clones, with over 75% as singletons. Specified time point: after dendritic cell vaccination, including at tumor progression/relapse. Only patients with spare fresh-frozen tumor and over two years of follow-up were included. Blood PBMC samples: pre-vaccination, two weeks post third vaccination, and at tumor progression. The sample originates from a study of glioma-infiltrating T cells after dendritic cell vaccination. Germline assignment: CDR1 SGHTA and CDR2 FQGNSA. The CDR3 is 14 residues long. With 6 bases removed from V and 4 bases from J, the gap between germline ends came to 15 bases. The study's findings and limits: Patients with more pretreatment TILs had longer time to progression and survival.

The sequence was obtained from a human donor with glioblastoma. The sequences come from blood, collected after dendritic cell vaccination. The chain recombines TRBV7-2 with TRBJ1-1; D is undetermined. The CDR3 spells CASSPAPGATEAFF. In DNA form, the CDR3 reads TGTGCCAGCAGTCCCGCGCCCGGTGCCACTGAAGCTTTCTTT.